This is a list of T cell receptor beta chains from one sample in a study of cytomegalovirus exposure and HLA in healthy donors. Data came from immunoSEQ multiplex PCR; TCRdb stores just in-frame clones and leaves some out. The sample shows 190,000 or so clones, around 83% of them seen only once. Material: PBMCs. The receptors originated from a woman aged 50 to 60 in good health and CMV-seropositive. The CDR3 runs from the conserved cysteine through the conserved F or W. A D gene is named only where the DNA matches it firmly. Only part of the rows carry a size: once, few, many, or a class if the clone is expanded.

>TRBV27|-|TRBJ2-7|-
TGTGCCAGCAGTCTCCGACTAGGTTTATCCTACGAGCAGTACTTC
CASSLRLGLSYEQYF
>TRBV4-1|-|TRBJ2-1|-
TGCGCCAGCAGCCAAGAACTAGCCAAGGCGGGCGGGAATGAGCAGTTCTTC
CASSQELAKAGGNEQFF
>TRBV2|few|TRBJ2-5|-
TGTGCCAGCACTGGCGGGATGCAAGAGACCCAGTACTTC
CASTGGMQETQYF
>TRBV28|once|TRBJ2-7|TRBD2
TGTGCCGCGGGACTAGCCGCCCGCTACGAGCAGTACTTC
CAAGLAARYEQYF
>TRBV28|-|TRBJ1-5|-
TGTGCCAGCAGATTCCCCTCCGGAGGGGTCTTCAATCAGCCCCAGCATTTT
CASRFPSGGVFNQPQHF
>TRBV7-2|-|TRBJ2-3|TRBD2
TGTGCCAGCAGCCCCAGGAGTAGCGGGAGTAGGGATACGCAGTATTTT
CASSPRSSGSRDTQYF
>TRBV9|-|TRBJ2-1|TRBD2
TGTGCCAGCAGCGCGGGGGGGGGCGGGGTCTCCACCCATGAGCAGTTCTTC
CASSAGGGGVSTHEQFF
>TRBV7-9|-|TRBJ2-7|TRBD2
TGTGTCAGCAGCTTCGGGACTAGCGGGAGGTCTTCTGTACCCTACGAGCAGTACTTC
CVSSFGTSGRSSVPYEQYF
>TRBV4-1|-|TRBJ1-2|-
TGCGCCAGCAGCTCGGGGAGCGGATCGGAATATGGCTACACCTTC
CASSSGSGSEYGYTF
>TRBV19|-|TRBJ1-2|-
TGTGCCAGTAGTAAACAGGGCGCTAACTATGGCTACACCTTC
CASSKQGANYGYTF
>TRBV15|-|TRBJ2-1|-
TGTGCCACCAGCAGAGCTGGGTCCCCAACAGGGAATGAGCAGTTCTTC
CATSRAGSPTGNEQFF
>TRBV7-2|-|TRBJ1-1|-
TGTGCCAGCAGCTTGACCGGGACATTGATGAACACTGAAGCTTTCTTT
CASSLTGTLMNTEAFF
>TRBV19|-|TRBJ2-7|-
TGTGCCAGTAGCCTCGAGGTAGGGGCGTACGAGCAGTACTTC
CASSLEVGAYEQYF
>TRBV27|-|TRBJ1-5|-
TGTGCCGGATGGAGGGGAAACCAGCCCCAGCATTTT
CAGWRGNQPQHF
>TRBV6-4|-|TRBJ1-1|TRBD1
TGTGCCAGCAGTAGGACAGGGGGCACTGAAGCTTTCTTT
CASSRTGGTEAFF
>TRBV7-3|-|TRBJ1-1|-
TGTGCCAGCAGCTTAAGAGCTGAGGGAAGTCGAGCTTTCTTT
CASSLRAEGSRAFF
>TRBV19|-|TRBJ2-5|TRBD1
TGTGCCAGTAGTGGGACAGCCCAAGAGACCCAGTACTTC
CASSGTAQETQYF
>TRBV7-9|-|TRBJ2-7|TRBD1
TGTGCCAGCAGCTCTCCCCCGGGACAGACTTTCTCCGAGCAGTACTTC
CASSSPPGQTFSEQYF
>TRBV6-5|once|TRBJ2-7|TRBD1
TGTGCCAGCAGTTACTTTACAGGGGGTTCGGAGCAGTACTTC
CASSYFTGGSEQYF
>TRBV7-2|few|TRBJ2-1|TRBD2
TGTGCCAGCAGCCTCGGGGAGCTAGCGGGGGGCTACAATGAGCAGTTCTTC
CASSLGELAGGYNEQFF
>TRBV30|-|TRBJ1-1|TRBD1
TGTGCCTGGAGCCCAAACGACAGGGGGCATAACACTGAAGCTTTCTTT
CAWSPNDRGHNTEAFF
>TRBV7-2|-|TRBJ1-1|TRBD1
TGTGCCAGCAGCCCGGGGACAGGGAAAGGGACTGAAGCTTTCTTT
CASSPGTGKGTEAFF
>TRBV11-2|-|TRBJ2-5|TRBD2
TGTGCCAGCAGCCTAGGGACTAGCGGATACCAAGAGACCCAGTACTTC
CASSLGTSGYQETQYF
>TRBV5-1|-|TRBJ2-3|-
TGCGCCAGCAGCTTGGTACAGGGAAGCACAGATACGCAGTATTTT
CASSLVQGSTDTQYF
>TRBV19|-|TRBJ1-2|TRBD1
TGTGCCAGTAGTCCAACCAGGGACAGGGCTGGCTACACCTTC
CASSPTRDRAGYTF
>TRBV28|once|TRBJ1-3|TRBD1
TGTGCCAGCAGTTCCCCCAGGAAGGGGGCGGCTGGAAACACCATATATTTT
CASSSPRKGAAGNTIYF
>TRBV5-1|-|TRBJ2-1|-
TGCGCCAGCAGCAAGGATCCCGGCGGGAATGAGCAGTTCTTC
CASSKDPGGNEQFF
>TRBV6-1|-|TRBJ1-5|TRBD1
TGTGCCAGCAGTCCCGACAGGGTGGATCAGCCCCAGCATTTT
CASSPDRVDQPQHF
>TRBV19|-|TRBJ2-7|-
TGTGCCAGTAGTATCATCGGGGACGCAGAGGGGGGGGAGCAGTACTTC
CASSIIGDAEGGEQYF
>TRBV7-8|few|TRBJ1-2|TRBD1
TGTGCCAGCAGCACTCGGACAGGGTGGAACGGCTACACCTTC
CASSTRTGWNGYTF
>TRBV15|-|TRBJ1-6|-
TGTGCCACCAGCAGGGACTCCTCACCCCTCCACTTT
CATSRDSSPLHF
>TRBV5-4|few|TRBJ2-7|-
TGTGCCAGCAGCTTTCCCGGGAAGGGAGACGAGCAGTACTTC
CASSFPGKGDEQYF
>TRBV6-4|-|TRBJ2-3|TRBD2
TGTGCCAGCAGTCGGGAGGTTGGCGCAGATACGCAGTATTTT
CASSREVGADTQYF
>TRBV28|-|TRBJ2-7|TRBD1
TGTGCCAGCAGTCTACCGGGACAGGGGGTCCACGAGCAGTACTTC
CASSLPGQGVHEQYF
>TRBV28|-|TRBJ1-1|-
TGTGCCAGCAGAATACAGAACACTGAAGCTTTCTTT
CASRIQNTEAFF
>TRBV28|-|TRBJ2-5|-
TGTGCCAGCAAGAAGAAGTCCTACCCCCAAGAGACCCAGTACTTC
CASKKKSYPQETQYF
>TRBV15|-|TRBJ1-1|-
TGTGCCACCAGCAGAGGGGCGAACACTGAAGCTTTCTTT
CATSRGANTEAFF